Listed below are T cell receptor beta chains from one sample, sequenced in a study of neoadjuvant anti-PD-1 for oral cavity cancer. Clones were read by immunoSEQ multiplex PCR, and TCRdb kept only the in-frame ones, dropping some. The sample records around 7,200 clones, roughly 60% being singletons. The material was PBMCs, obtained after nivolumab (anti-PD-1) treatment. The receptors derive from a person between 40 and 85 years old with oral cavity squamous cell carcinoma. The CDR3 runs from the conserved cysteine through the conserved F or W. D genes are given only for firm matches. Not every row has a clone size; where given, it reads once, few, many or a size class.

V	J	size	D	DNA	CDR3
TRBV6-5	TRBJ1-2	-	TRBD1	TGTGCCAGCAGTTATGGGGGACAGGGGGGTGGCTACACCTTC	CASSYGGQGGGYTF
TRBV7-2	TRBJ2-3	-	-	TGTGCCAGCAGCCAGGACAGAATCAGCACAGATACGCAGTATTTT	CASSQDRISTDTQYF
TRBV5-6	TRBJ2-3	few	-	TGTGCCAGCAGCTTGGCTGGCTCGGGGGCGACCACAGATACGCAGTATTTT	CASSLAGSGATTDTQYF
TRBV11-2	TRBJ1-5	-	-	TGTGCCAGCAGCTTAGATCGACAGAGACCCCAGCATTTT	CASSLDRQRPQHF
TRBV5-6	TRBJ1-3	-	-	TGTGCCAGCAGCTTCCCTGGAAACACCATATATTTT	CASSFPGNTIYF
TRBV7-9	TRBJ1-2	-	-	TGTGCCAGCAGCTTAGGAGGGCCAGGCGGTGGCTACACCTTC	CASSLGGPGGGYTF
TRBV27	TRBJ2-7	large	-	TGTGCCAGCAGGCTCCACGGGGCTCGGTCCTACGAGCAGTACTTC	CASRLHGARSYEQYF
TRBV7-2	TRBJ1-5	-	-	TGTGCCAGCAGCTTAGGAGGGGGAGTAGGCAATCAGCCCCAGCATTTT	CASSLGGGVGNQPQHF
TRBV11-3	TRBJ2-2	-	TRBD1	TGTGCCAGCAGCTTCCGCCGAGGACAGGGAACGACCGGGGAGCTGTTTTTT	CASSFRRGQGTTGELFF
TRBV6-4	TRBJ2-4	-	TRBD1	TGTGCCAGCGCTCCCGACAGGGCCGGCATTCAGTACTTC	CASAPDRAGIQYF
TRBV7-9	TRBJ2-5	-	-	TGTGCCAGCAGCCACCGATCAGGGAGTGAGGAAGAGACCCAGTACTTC	CASSHRSGSEEETQYF
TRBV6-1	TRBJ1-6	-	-	TGTGCCAGCAGTGAATCCCCTCTATCCGGGGAAGCAGCCCTCCACTTT	CASSESPLSGEAALHF
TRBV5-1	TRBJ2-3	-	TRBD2	TGCGCCAGCAGCCCGGAGGGGCGGGGGGTAGATACGCAGTATTTT	CASSPEGRGVDTQYF
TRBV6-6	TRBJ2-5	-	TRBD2	TGTGCCAGCAGTTTACAAACTAGCGGGGGCCAAGAGACCCAGTACTTC	CASSLQTSGGQETQYF
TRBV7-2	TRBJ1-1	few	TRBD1	TGTGCCAGCAGCTCGATAAGGTCGACAGGGATCACTGAAGCTTTCTTT	CASSSIRSTGITEAFF
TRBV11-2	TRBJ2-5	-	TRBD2	TGTGCCAGCAGCTTAGCCGGTCACCGGGGGGTTAGCGAGACCCAGTACTTC	CASSLAGHRGVSETQYF
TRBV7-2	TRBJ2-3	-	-	TGTGCCAGCAGCTCCCAAGCCCCGGGATGGACAGATACGCAGTATTTT	CASSSQAPGWTDTQYF
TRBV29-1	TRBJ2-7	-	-	TGCAGCGTTGCCGGGGCCCCCTCCTACGAGCAGTACTTC	CSVAGAPSYEQYF
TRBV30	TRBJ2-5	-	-	TGTGCCTGGAGTCGGGCCAGCAACTTAGGGACCCAGTACTTC	CAWSRASNLGTQYF
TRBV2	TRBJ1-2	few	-	TGTGCCAGCAGTGAAGGGATGGTTTTCTCGAGAGGCTACACCTTC	CASSEGMVFSRGYTF
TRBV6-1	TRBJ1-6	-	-	TGTGCCAGCACCTGGTCGGACAATTATAATTCACCCCTCCACTTT	CASTWSDNYNSPLHF
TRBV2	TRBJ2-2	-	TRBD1	TGTGCCAGCAGGTTGGACAGGGCGAACACCGGGGAGCTGTTTTTT	CASRLDRANTGELFF
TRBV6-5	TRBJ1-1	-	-	TGTGCCAGCAATCAGGGAGGGGGTATGAACACTGAAGCTTTCTTT	CASNQGGGMNTEAFF
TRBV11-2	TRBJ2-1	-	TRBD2	TGTGCCAGCAGAGGCGGGGGGAGCTCCTACAATGAGCAGTTCTTC	CASRGGGSSYNEQFF
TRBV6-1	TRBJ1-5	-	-	TGTGCGGCGATGGGATATAGCAATCAGCCCCAGCATTTT	CAAMGYSNQPQHF
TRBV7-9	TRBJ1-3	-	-	TGTGCCAGCAGCACCACGGGAGGAAACACCATATATTTT	CASSTTGGNTIYF
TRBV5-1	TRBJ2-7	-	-	TGCGCCAGCAGCTTGTCCAGCTCCTACGAGCAGTACTTC	CASSLSSSYEQYF
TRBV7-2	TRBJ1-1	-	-	TGTGCCAGCAGCCCGTGGGGGGACACTGAAGCTTTCTTT	CASSPWGDTEAFF
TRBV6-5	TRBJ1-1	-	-	TGTGCCAGCAGTTACTCCGTAGTGGCCACTGAAGCTTTCTTT	CASSYSVVATEAFF
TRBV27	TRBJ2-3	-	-	TGTGCCAGCAGTGACGGGGGGCACGACACAGATACGCAGTATTTT	CASSDGGHDTDTQYF
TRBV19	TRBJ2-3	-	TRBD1	TGTGCCAGTAGTTTTCTCCCCGGACAGGGGAGAGGACCCGAAGATACGCAGTATTTT	CASSFLPGQGRGPEDTQYF
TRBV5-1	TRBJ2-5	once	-	TGCGCCAGCAGCTTCGCCAGCCAAGAGACCCAGTACTTC	CASSFASQETQYF
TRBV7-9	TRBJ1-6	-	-	TGTGCCAGCAGCCCCCAGCGTCCGTTGGGAAATTCACCCCTCCACTTT	CASSPQRPLGNSPLHF
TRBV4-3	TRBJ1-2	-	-	TGCGCCAGCAGCCAAGAGGTCACTGCGGGGAGCTATGGCTACACCTTC	CASSQEVTAGSYGYTF
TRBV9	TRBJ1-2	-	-	TGTGCCAGCAGCGTAGGGAACAGGGTTTCGGGCTATGGCTACACCTTC	CASSVGNRVSGYGYTF
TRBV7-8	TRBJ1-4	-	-	TGTGCCAGCAGCTCAACGGCCGGAAATGAAAAACTGTTTTTT	CASSSTAGNEKLFF
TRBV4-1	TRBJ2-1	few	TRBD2	TGCGCCAGCAGCCAAGGGGGGGAGGGGTACAATGAGCAGTTCTTC	CASSQGGEGYNEQFF
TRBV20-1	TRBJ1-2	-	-	TGCAGTGCTCCACAGCTTTATGGCTACACCTTC	CSAPQLYGYTF
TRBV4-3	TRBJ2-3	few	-	TGCGCCAGCAGCCAAGATTCCCCAGATACGCAGTATTTT	CASSQDSPDTQYF
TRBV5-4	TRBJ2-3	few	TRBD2	TGTGCCAGCAGCTTGGGCGGGAGGGGCACAGATACGCAGTATTTT	CASSLGGRGTDTQYF
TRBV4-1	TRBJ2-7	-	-	TGCGCCAGCAGCCAAGGGGTCGGGACCGGCTCCTACGAGCAGTACTTC	CASSQGVGTGSYEQYF
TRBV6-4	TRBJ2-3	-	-	TGTGCCAGCAGTGACTCAGGGGGGGGGACAGATACGCAGTATTTT	CASSDSGGGTDTQYF
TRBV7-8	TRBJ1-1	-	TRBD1	TGTGCCAGCAGCTTAGCCCGACAGGGTGGGACTGAAGCTTTCTTT	CASSLARQGGTEAFF